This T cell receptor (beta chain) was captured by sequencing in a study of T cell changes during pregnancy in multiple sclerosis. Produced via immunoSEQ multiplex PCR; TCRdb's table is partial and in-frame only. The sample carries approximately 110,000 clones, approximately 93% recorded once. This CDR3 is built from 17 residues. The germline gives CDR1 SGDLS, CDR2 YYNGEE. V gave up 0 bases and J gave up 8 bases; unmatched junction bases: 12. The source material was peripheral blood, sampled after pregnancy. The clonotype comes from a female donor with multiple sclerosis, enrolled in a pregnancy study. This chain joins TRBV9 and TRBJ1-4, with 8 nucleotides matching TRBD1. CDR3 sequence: CASSVDVQGGLREKLFF. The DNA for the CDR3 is TGTGCCAGCAGCGTAGACGTACAGGGGGGACTTAGGGAAAAACTGTTTTTT.